Sequencing of this TCR beta chain was carried out in a study of blood T cell repertoires in COVID-19 (dated by TCRdb to the early 2020s). Regarding the study in general: The collaborator samples originated in the United States, Italy and Spain and spanned the acute and convalescent phases of COVID-19. The material from the prospective study consisted of cDNA or gDNA derived from T cells, B-cell-depleted T cells, or PBMCs. The dataset comprised deeply sampled blood TCRbeta repertoires from subjects exposed to, actively infected with, or recovered from COVID-19. A freely available public database, intended as a resource for researchers studying the immune response to SARS-CoV-2, is where the repertoires were released. Samples were obtained from the ongoing ImmuneRACE study (first 160 participants) and from approximately 1,200 subjects provided by 6 global collaborators. Nearly every sample came with metadata listing a de-identified subject ID, COVID-19 status, age in years and sex. HLA class I and class II types, where available, came from metadata supplied by the sample provider rather than from assay-based typing.

TCRbeta CDR3 regions were amplified from genomic DNA by means of the immunoSEQ Assay, a bias-controlled multiplex PCR. For the original study's pipeline: Within the assay, amplification of reference gene primers was used to estimate how many nucleated cells each sample contained. To quantify the absolute abundance of each unique TCRbeta CDR3 rearrangement, sequence reads were collapsed and filtered. For each sample, productive Simpson clonality was calculated as the square root of Simpson's diversity index across productive rearrangements. TCRdb holds this immuneACCESS table with in-frame rearrangements only. Some clones are missing; in checked studies, unresolved V genes explain under half, and the rest has no known cause. For V, J and clone size, that table is used; D and trimming come from the DNA. Recorded for this sample are 200,000 to 250,000 clones; 82% of them occurred a single time. The top ten hold about 1.9% of the sample.

This clone was detected a few times. Its target antigen remains unknown. No base quality information exists; no much larger clone differs at one position. V was cut back by 5 bases and J by 4 bases, leaving a gap of 16 bases between them. CDR1 and CDR2 are drawn from the germline V gene (reference sequence): SGHAT, FQDESV. The CDR3 runs 15 amino acids, cysteine and phenylalanine included. Only the CDR3 DNA is retained, 45 bases long and in frame from the first base. Whole blood was collected in K2EDTA tubes by collaborating institutions according to the institutions' own protocols. For TCRbeta analysis, collaborators shipped samples in one of three forms: frozen whole blood, isolated PBMCs, or DNA extracted from either of those sample types. Broad study findings and their caveats: The quantity of clinical and demographic metadata differed by source and by participant and was supplied without curation.

The sample taken for sequencing was peripheral blood. In this chain, TRBV11-1 is recombined with TRBJ2-3; TRBD2 is a possible D gene, resting on 6 matching bases. The source of this sequence is a woman older than 75 with acute or convalescent COVID-19. The CDR3 reads as follows: CASSLYQPGADTQYF. Read as DNA, the sequence is TGTGCCAGCAGCCTTTATCAACCGGGGGCAGATACGCAGTATTTT.